This TCR beta chain was sequenced during a study of blood T cell repertoires in COVID-19. Study information: The United States, Italy and Spain supplied acute and convalescent COVID-19 samples. The cDNA or gDNA used as material had been derived from T cells, B-cell-depleted T cells, or PBMCs.

Original processing methods: Nucleated cell number was recorded as an estimate derived from reference gene primer amplification. The protocol was immunoSEQ multiplex PCR, while the TCRdb copy is restricted to in-frame clones and leaves out a portion. That table supplies the V and J calls and clone size; D and trimming were determined from the DNA. The sample lists tens of thousands of clones, 88% occurring once. V shed 3 bases, J shed 2 bases, and the junction held 2 bases outside the gene matches. The germline CDR1 and CDR2 sequences are SGHTA and FQGNSA. The CDR3 consists of 16 residues. The V and J genes are TRBV7-2 and TRBJ2-3, with 13 bases matching TRBD2. The sequenced sample was peripheral blood. The clonotype was recovered from a man in his sixties with acute or convalescent COVID-19. The CDR3 loop reads CASSFGLAGATDTQYF. DNA of the CDR3: TGTGCCAGCAGCTTTGGACTAGCGGGAGCCACAGATACGCAGTATTTT.